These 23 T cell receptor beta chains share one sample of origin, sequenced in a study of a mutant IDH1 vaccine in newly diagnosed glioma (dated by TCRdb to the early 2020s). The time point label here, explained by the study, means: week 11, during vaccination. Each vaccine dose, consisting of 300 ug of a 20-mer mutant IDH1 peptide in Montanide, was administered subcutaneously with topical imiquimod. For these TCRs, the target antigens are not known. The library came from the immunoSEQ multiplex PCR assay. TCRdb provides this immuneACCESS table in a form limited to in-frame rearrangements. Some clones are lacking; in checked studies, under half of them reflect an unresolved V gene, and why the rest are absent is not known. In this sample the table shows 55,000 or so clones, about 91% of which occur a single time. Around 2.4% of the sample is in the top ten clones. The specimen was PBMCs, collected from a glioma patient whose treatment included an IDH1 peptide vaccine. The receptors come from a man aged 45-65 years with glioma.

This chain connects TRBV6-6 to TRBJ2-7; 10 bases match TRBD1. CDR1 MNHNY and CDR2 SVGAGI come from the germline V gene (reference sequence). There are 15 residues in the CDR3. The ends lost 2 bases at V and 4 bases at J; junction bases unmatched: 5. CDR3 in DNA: TGTGCCAGCAGTTACACCCCGGGACAGGGGTACGAGCAGTACTTC. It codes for CASSYTPGQGYEQYF.

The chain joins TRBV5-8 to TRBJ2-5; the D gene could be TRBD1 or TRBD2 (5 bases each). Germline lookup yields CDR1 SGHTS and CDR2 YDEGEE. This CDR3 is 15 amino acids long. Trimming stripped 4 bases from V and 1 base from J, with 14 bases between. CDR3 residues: CASSPGGVFQETQYF. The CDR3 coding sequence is TGTGCCAGCAGCCCTGGGGGTGTCTTCCAAGAGACCCAGTACTTC.

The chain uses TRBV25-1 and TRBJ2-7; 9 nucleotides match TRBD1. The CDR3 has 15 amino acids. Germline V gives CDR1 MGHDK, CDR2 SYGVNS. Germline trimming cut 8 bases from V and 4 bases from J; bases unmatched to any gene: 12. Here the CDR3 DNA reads TGTGCCAGCCTAGGGGAGGACAGGGGCTTTTACGAGCAGTACTTC. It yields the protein CASLGEDRGFYEQYF.

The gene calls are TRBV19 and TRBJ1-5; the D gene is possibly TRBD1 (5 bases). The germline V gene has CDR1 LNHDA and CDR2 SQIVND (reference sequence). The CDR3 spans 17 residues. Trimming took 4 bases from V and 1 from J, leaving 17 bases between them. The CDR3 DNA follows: TGTGCCAGTAGTACCACTTGGGGGGGTATAAGCAATCAGCCCCAGCATTTT. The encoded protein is CASSTTWGGISNQPQHF. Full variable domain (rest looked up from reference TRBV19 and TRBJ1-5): DGGITQSPKYLFRKEGQNVTLSCEQNLNHDAMYWYRQDPGQGLRLIYYSQIVNDFQKGDIAEGYSVSREKKESFPLTVTSAQKNPTAFYLCASSTTWGGISNQPQHFGDGTRLSIL.

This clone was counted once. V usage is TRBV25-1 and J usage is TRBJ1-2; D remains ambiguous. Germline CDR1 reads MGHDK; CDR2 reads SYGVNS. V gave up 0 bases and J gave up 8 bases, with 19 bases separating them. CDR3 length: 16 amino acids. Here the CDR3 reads CASSEYSTEDLQGYTF. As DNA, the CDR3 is TGTGCCAGCAGTGAATATTCTACGGAGGACCTACAGGGCTACACCTTC.

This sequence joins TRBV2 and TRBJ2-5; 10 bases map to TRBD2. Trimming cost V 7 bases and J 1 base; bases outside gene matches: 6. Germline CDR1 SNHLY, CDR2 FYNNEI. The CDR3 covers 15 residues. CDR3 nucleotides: TGTGCCAGCAATTCAGCGGGGGGGCGCCAAGAGACCCAGTACTTC. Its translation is CASNSAGGRQETQYF.

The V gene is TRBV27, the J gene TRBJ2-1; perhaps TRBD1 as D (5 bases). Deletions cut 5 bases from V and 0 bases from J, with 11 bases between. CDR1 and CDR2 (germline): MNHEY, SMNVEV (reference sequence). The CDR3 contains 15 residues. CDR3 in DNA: TGTGCCAGCAGTCCCCGACAGAGCTCCTACAATGAGCAGTTCTTC. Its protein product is CASSPRQSSYNEQFF.

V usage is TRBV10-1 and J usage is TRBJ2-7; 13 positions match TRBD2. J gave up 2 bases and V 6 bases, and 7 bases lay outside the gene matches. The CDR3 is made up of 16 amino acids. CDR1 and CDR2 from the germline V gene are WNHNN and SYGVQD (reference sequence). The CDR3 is CASSTTSGRGTYEQYF. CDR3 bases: TGCGCCAGCAGCACCACTAGCGGGAGGGGGACCTACGAGCAGTACTTC.

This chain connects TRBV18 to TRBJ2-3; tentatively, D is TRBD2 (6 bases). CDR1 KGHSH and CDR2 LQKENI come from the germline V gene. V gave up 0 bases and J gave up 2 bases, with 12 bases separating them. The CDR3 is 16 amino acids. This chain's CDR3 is CASSPPGGTYTDTQYF. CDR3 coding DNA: TGTGCCAGCTCACCACCGGGCGGGACCTACACAGATACGCAGTATTTT. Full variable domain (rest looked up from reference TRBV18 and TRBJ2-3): NAGVMQNPRHLVRRRGQEARLRCSPMKGHSHVYWYRQLPEEGLKFMVYLQKENIIDESGMPKERFSAEFPKEGPSILRIQQVVRGDSAAYFCASSPPGGTYTDTQYFGPGTRLTVL.

The CDR3 loop reads CASSAQEYRGYTF. In nucleotides, the CDR3 is TGTGCCAGCAGCGCACAGGAGTATAGGGGCTACACCTTC. This chain links TRBV7-8 with TRBJ1-2; TRBD1 might be the D (5 bases). CDR1 and CDR2 (germline): SGHVS, FQNEAQ. This CDR3 contains 13 residues. V lost 5 bases, J lost 8 bases, and 15 bases lay in between.

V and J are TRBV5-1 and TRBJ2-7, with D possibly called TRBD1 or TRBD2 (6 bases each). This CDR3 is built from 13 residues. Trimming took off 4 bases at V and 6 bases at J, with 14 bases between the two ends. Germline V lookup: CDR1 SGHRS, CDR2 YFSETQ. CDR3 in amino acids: CASSGHEGGEQYF. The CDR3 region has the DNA TGCGCCAGCAGCGGACACGAGGGGGGCGAGCAGTACTTC.

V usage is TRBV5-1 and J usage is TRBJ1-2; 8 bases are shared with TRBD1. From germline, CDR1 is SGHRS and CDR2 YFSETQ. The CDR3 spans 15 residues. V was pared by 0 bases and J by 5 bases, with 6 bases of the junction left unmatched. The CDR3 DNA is TGCGCCAGCAGCTTGGAGCAGGGGGCGCGGTATGGCTACACCTTC. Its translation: CASSLEQGARYGYTF.

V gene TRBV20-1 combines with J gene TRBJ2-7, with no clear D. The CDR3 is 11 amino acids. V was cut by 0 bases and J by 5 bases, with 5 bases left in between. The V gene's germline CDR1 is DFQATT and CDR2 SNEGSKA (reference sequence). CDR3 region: CSARDLHEQYF. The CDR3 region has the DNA TGCAGTGCTAGAGATCTCCACGAGCAGTACTTC.

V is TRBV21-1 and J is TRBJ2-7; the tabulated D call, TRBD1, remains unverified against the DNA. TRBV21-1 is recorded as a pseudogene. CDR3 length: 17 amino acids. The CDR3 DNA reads TGTGCCAGCAGCAAAGCGGGGAGGACAGGGTTTGATATGTTGCAGTACTTC. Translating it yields CASSKAGRTGFDMLQYF.

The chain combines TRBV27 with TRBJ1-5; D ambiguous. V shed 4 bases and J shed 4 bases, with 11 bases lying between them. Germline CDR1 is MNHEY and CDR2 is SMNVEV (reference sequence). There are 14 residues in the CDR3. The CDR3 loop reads CASSSRTGNQPQHF. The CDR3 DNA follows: TGTGCCAGCAGTTCTCGGACGGGAAATCAGCCCCAGCATTTT.

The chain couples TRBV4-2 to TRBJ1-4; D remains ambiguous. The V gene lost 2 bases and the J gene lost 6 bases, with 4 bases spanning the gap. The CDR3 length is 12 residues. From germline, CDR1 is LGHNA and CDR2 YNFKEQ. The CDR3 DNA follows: TGTGCCAGCAGCCAAAAGTATGAAAAACTGTTTTTT. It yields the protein CASSQKYEKLFF.

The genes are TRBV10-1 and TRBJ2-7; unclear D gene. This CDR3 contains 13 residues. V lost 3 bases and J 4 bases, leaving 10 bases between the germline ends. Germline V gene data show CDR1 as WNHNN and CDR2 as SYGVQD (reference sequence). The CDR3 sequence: CASSEHRRYEQYF. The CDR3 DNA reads TGCGCCAGCAGTGAACATCGGCGGTACGAGCAGTACTTC.

CDR3 sequence (DNA): TGTGCCAGCAGTTACTCATACGGTCCTTCCTACAATGAGCAGTTCTTC. This encodes CASSYSYGPSYNEQFF. The chain carries TRBV6-6 and TRBJ2-1; D not resolved. The CDR3 length is 16 residues. Germline assignment: CDR1 MNHNY and CDR2 SVGAGI (reference sequence). Trimming removed 0 bases at V and 1 base at J, with 10 bases between.

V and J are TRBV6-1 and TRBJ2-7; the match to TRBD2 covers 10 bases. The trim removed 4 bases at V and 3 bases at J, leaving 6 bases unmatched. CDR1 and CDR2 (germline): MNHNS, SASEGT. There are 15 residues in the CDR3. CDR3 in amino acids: CASSGHSSGSYEQYF. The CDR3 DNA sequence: TGTGCCAGCAGTGGCCACTCTAGCGGGAGCTACGAGCAGTACTTC.

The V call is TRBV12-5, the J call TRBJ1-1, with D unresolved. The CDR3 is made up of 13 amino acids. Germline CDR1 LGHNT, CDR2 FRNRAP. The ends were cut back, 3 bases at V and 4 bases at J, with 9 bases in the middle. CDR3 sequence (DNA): TGTGCTAGTGGTTTCGGAGGGATCACTGAAGCTTTCTTT. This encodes CASGFGGITEAFF.

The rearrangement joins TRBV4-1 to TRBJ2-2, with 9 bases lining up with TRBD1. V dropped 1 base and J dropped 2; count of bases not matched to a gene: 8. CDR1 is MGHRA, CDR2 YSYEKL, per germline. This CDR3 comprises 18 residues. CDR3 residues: CASSQVTGGLGNTGELFF. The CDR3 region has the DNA TGCGCCAGCAGCCAAGTTACAGGGGGCTTGGGTAACACCGGGGAGCTGTTTTTT.

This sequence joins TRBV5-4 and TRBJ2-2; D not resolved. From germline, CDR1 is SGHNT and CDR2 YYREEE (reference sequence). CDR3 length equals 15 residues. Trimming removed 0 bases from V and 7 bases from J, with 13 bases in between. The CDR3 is CASSLAFSADGELFF. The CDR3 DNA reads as TGTGCCAGCAGCTTGGCCTTTTCGGCTGACGGGGAGCTGTTTTTT.

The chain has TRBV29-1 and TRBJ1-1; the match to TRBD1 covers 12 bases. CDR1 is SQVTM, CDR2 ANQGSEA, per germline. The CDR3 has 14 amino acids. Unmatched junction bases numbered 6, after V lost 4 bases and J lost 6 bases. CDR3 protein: CSVGDRGRGAEAFF. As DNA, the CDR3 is TGCAGCGTTGGGGACAGGGGGCGAGGGGCTGAAGCTTTCTTT.